This T cell receptor (beta chain) was identified during a study of cytomegalovirus exposure and HLA in healthy donors. Overall study results and limits: Trimming of TCR beta V- and J-genes showed a link, identified in a later analysis, to a missense DCLRE1C variant. In a later analysis, more than 15,000 TCR beta sequences were associated with HLA alleles at 0.05 false discovery rate.

The PCR used 60 Vbeta and 13 Jbeta primers. Sequenced by immunoSEQ multiplex PCR; TCRdb stores in-frame clones only, minus some. The profile shows about 120,000 clones, roughly 82% of them singletons. Turning to this clone: What it binds is unknown.

V gave up 5 bases and J gave up 7 bases; unmatched junction bases: 6. Germline assignment: CDR1 SEHNR and CDR2 FQNEAQ (reference sequence). The CDR3 loop spans 14 amino acids. This chain links TRBV7-9 with TRBJ1-4, with TRBD1 matching over 8 bases. The source is a woman aged 40 to 50 in good health and CMV-seropositive. Sample: PBMCs. The CDR3 loop is CASSPDRAREKLFF. The CDR3 DNA reads TGTGCCAGCAGCCCGGACAGGGCACGTGAAAAACTGTTTTTT.